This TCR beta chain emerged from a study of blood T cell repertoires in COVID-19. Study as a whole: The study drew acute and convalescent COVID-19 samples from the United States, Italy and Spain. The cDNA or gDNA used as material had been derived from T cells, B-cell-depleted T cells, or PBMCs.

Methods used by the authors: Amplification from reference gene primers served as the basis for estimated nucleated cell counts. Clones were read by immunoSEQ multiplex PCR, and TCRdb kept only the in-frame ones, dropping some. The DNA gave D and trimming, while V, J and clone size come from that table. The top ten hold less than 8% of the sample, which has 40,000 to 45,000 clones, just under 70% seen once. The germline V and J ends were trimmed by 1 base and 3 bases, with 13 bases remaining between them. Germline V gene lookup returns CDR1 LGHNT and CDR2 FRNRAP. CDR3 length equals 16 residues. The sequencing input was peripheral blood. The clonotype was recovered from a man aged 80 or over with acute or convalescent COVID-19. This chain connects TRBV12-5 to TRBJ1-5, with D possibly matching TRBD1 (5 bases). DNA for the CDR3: TGTGCTAGTGGTTTGGGCCACCACGGACACAATCAGCCCCAGCATTTT. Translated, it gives CASGLGHHGHNQPQHF.